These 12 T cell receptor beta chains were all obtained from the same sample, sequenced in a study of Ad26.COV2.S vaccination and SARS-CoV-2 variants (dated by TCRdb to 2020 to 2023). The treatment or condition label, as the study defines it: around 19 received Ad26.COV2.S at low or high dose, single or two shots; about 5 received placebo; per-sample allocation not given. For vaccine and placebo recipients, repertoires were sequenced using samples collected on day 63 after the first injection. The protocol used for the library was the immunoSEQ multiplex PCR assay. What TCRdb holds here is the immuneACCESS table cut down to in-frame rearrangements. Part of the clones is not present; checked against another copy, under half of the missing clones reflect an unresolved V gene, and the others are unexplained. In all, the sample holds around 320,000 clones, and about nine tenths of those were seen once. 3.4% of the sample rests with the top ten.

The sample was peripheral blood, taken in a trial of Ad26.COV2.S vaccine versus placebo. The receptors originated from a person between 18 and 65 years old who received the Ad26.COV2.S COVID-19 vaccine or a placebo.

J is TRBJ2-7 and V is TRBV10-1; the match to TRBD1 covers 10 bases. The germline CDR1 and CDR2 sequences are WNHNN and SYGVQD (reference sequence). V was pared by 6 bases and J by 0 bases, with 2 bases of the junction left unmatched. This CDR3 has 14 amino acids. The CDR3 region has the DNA TGCGCCAGCAGCGGACAGGGGGACTCCTACGAGCAGTACTTC. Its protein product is CASSGQGDSYEQYF.

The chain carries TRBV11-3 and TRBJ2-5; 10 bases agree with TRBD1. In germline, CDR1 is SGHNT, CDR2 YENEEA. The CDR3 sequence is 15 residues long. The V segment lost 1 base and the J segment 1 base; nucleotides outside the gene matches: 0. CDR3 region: CASSLGDRGQETQYF. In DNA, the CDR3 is TGTGCCAGCAGCTTAGGGGACAGGGGCCAAGAGACCCAGTACTTC.

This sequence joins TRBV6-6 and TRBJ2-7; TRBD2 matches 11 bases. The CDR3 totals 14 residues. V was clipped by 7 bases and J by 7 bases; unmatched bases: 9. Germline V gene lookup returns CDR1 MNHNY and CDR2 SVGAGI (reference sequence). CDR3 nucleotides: TGTGCCAGCACCCCCCTAGCGGGGGGCCGGGAGCAGTACTTC. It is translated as CASTPLAGGREQYF.

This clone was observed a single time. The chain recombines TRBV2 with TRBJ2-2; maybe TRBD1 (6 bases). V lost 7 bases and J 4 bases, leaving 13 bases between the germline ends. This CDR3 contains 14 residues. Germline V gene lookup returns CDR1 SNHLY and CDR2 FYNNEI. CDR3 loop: CASTGGTSTGELFF. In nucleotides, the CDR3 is TGTGCCAGCACTGGGGGCACCAGCACCGGGGAGCTGTTTTTT.

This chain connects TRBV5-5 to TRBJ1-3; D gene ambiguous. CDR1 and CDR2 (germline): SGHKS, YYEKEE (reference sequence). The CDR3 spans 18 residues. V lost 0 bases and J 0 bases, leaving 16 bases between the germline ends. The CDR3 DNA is TGTGCCAGCAGCTTGGACAGTCCCAGGTATTACTCTGGAAACACCATATATTTT. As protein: CASSLDSPRYYSGNTIYF.

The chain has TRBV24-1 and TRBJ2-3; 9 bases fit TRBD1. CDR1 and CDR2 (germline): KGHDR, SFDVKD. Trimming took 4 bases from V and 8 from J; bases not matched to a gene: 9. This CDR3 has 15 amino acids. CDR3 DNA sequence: TGTGCCACCAGTGAGGGGACAGGGTCACGCGGTACGCAGTATTTT. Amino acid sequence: CATSEGTGSRGTQYF.

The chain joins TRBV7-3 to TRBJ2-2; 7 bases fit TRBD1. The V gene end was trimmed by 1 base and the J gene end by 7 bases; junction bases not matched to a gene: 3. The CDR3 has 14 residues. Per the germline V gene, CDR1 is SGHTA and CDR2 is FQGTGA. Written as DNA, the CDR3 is TGTGCCAGCAGCTTAAAGGGGGCAGGCGGGGAGCTGTTTTTT. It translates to CASSLKGAGGELFF.

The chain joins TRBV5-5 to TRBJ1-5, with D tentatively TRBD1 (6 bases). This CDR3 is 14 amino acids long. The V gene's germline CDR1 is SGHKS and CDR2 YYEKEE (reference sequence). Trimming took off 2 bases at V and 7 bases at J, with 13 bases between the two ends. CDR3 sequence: CASSFGGAGQPQHF. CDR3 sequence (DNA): TGTGCCAGCAGCTTCGGGGGGGCAGGCCAGCCCCAGCATTTT.

The CDR3 nucleotides are TGTGCCAGCAGCTCCCTAGGAGGAGGCCATAATTCACCCCTCCACTTT. Translation: CASSSLGGGHNSPLHF. The rearrangement uses TRBV5-8 and TRBJ1-6; D remains unclear. Trimming left V 3 bases short and J 5 bases short, with 15 bases between. From germline, CDR1 is SGHTS and CDR2 YDEGEE. The CDR3 has 16 amino acids.

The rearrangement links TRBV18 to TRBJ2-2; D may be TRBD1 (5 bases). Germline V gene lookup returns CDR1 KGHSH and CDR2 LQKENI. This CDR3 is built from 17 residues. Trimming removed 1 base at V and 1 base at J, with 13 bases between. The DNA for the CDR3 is TGTGCCAGCTCACCACTTGGGTGGCAGGGGAACACCGGGGAGCTGTTTTTT. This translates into CASSPLGWQGNTGELFF.

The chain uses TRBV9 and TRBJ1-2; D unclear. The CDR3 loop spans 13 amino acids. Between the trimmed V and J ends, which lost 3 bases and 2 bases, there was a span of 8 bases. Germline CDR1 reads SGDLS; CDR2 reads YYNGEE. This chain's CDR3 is CASSGGPNYGYTF. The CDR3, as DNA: TGTGCCAGCAGCGGAGGACCCAACTATGGCTACACCTTC.

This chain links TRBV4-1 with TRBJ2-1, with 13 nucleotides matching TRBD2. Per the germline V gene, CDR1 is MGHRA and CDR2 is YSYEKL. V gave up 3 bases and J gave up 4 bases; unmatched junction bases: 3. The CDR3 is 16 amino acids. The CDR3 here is CASSHPGLAGYNEQFF. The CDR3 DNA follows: TGCGCCAGCAGCCACCCGGGACTAGCGGGGTACAATGAGCAGTTCTTC.